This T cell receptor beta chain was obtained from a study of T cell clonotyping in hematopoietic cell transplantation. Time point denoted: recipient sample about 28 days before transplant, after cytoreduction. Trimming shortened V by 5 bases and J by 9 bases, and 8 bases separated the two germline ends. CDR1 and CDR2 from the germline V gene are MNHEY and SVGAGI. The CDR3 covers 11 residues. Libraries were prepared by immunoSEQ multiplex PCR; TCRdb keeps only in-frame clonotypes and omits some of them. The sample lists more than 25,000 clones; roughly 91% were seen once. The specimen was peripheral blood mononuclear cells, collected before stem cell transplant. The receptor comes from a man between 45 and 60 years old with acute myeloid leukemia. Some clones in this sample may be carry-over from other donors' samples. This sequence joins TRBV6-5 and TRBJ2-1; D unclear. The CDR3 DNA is TGTGCCAGCAGTAGGACCGGTGAGCAGTTCTTC. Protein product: CASSRTGEQFF.